This entry lists 14 T cell receptor beta chains sequenced from one sample in a study of blood T cell repertoires in COVID-19. The table came from immunoSEQ multiplex PCR; TCRdb's copy has only in-frame clones and leaves some out. In the table there are about 28,000 clones, 70% to 90% of which are singletons. The sequencing sample was made of peripheral blood. These receptors originate from a human donor in a cohort sampled during active COVID-19.

V gene TRBV19 combines with J gene TRBJ1-1; no clear D gene. The V gene lost 5 bases and the J gene lost 0 bases, with 7 bases spanning the gap. CDR1 and CDR2 (germline): LNHDA, SQIVND (reference sequence). The CDR3 covers 13 residues. CDR3 DNA sequence: TGTGCCAGTAGTGGGCAGTTGAACACTGAAGCTTTCTTT. Protein product: CASSGQLNTEAFF.

The genes are TRBV19 and TRBJ2-7, with 7 bases that match TRBD1. CDR1 LNHDA and CDR2 SQIVND come from the germline V gene (reference sequence). V dropped 4 bases and J dropped 0; count of bases not matched to a gene: 9. The CDR3 is 16 amino acids. Here the CDR3 DNA reads TGTGCCAGTAGTAGGACCGGGACAGCGAACTCCTACGAGCAGTACTTC. Amino acids: CASSRTGTANSYEQYF. Based on the CDR3 plus reference TRBV19 and TRBJ2-7, the full variable domain is DGGITQSPKYLFRKEGQNVTLSCEQNLNHDAMYWYRQDPGQGLRLIYYSQIVNDFQKGDIAEGYSVSREKKESFPLTVTSAQKNPTAFYLCASSRTGTANSYEQYFGPGTRLTVT.

The CDR3 loop is CASRDRGTSYNSPLHF. The DNA for the CDR3 is TGTGCCAGCAGAGACAGGGGAACCTCCTATAATTCACCCCTCCACTTT. This chain joins TRBV27 and TRBJ1-6; 8 bases match TRBD1. The trim removed 6 bases at V and 0 bases at J, leaving 4 bases unmatched. Germline V gene sequence: CDR1 MNHEY, CDR2 SMNVEV (reference sequence). CDR3 length: 16 amino acids.

The V call is TRBV5-4, the J call TRBJ1-1; maybe TRBD1 (5 bases). This CDR3 spans 13 amino acids. Trimming cost V 1 base and J 1 base, with 5 bases left between them. Per the germline V gene, CDR1 is SGHNT and CDR2 is YYREEE (reference sequence). This chain's CDR3 is CASSLRGNTEAFF. The CDR3 DNA follows: TGTGCCAGCAGCTTGAGGGGGAACACTGAAGCTTTCTTT.

V is TRBV4-2 and J is TRBJ2-7; TRBD1 agrees at 10 bases. Germline V CDR1 and CDR2: LGHNA, YNFKEQ. The CDR3 covers 16 residues. The ends lost 3 bases at V and 3 bases at J; junction bases unmatched: 8. CDR3 in amino acids: CASSQGLGQGIYEQYF. The CDR3 nucleotides read TGTGCCAGCAGCCAGGGGCTGGGACAGGGGATCTACGAGCAGTACTTC.

V usage is TRBV7-9 and J usage is TRBJ1-1; the D is unclear. The V gene lost 5 bases and the J gene lost 10 bases, with 14 bases spanning the gap. Germline CDR1 is SEHNR and CDR2 is FQNEAQ (reference sequence). The CDR3 extends over 12 amino acids. CDR3 region: CASSVSAQVAFF. The CDR3 nucleotides are TGTGCCAGCAGCGTGTCCGCGCAGGTAGCTTTCTTT.

The J gene is TRBJ1-1, the V gene TRBV28; TRBD1 is a possible D gene (5 bases). CDR1 and CDR2 (germline): MDHEN, SYDVKM. V lost 3 bases and J lost 5, with 7 bases in between. The CDR3 is 12 residues long. In DNA, the CDR3 is TGTGCCAGCAGTTTCAGGGAAACTGAAGCTTTCTTT. Its protein product is CASSFRETEAFF.

The chain has TRBV3-1 (or the pseudogene TRBV3-2) and TRBJ1-1; a possible D gene is TRBD1 (5 bases). The CDR3 spans 14 residues. Germline CDR1 LGHDT, CDR2 YNNKEL (reference sequence). Deletions cut 4 bases from V and 0 bases from J, with 9 bases between. For the CDR3, the DNA is TGTGCCAGCAGCCCGACAGAAATGAACACTGAAGCTTTCTTT. As protein: CASSPTEMNTEAFF.

This chain connects TRBV7-9 to TRBJ1-1; D call uncertain. The CDR3 loop spans 10 amino acids. Germline CDR1 is SEHNR and CDR2 is FQNEAQ (reference sequence). V was cut by 8 bases and J by 5 bases, with 6 bases left in between. CDR3: CASEQTEAFF. As DNA, the CDR3 is TGTGCCAGCGAACAGACTGAAGCTTTCTTT. The full variable domain, its missing parts supplied by reference TRBV7-9 and TRBJ1-1, is DTGVSQNPRHKITKRGQNVTFRCDPISEHNRLYWYRQTLGQGPEFLTYFQNEAQLEKSRLLSDRFSAERPKGSFSTLEIQRTEQGDSAMYLCASEQTEAFFGQGTRLTVV.

The rearrangement uses TRBV6-5 and TRBJ1-4; D is ambiguous. CDR1 is MNHEY, CDR2 SVGAGI, per germline. CDR3 length: 14 amino acids. Trimming cost V 10 bases and J 5 bases, with 17 bases left between them. The CDR3 loop reads CATTPRGPNEKLFF. The DNA for the CDR3 is TGTGCCACGACCCCCCGGGGTCCGAATGAAAAACTGTTTTTT.

This chain links TRBV12-3 or TRBV12-4 with TRBJ1-1; a possible D gene is TRBD1 (6 bases). V was cut by 2 bases and J by 11 bases, with 12 bases left in between. The CDR3 extends over 12 amino acids. The CDR3 DNA is TGTGCCAGCAGTTTATACGGACAGCCCGCTTTCTTT. It yields the protein CASSLYGQPAFF.

This chain uses TRBV3-1 (or the pseudogene TRBV3-2) with TRBJ2-7; D is uncertain. CDR3 length equals 12 residues. Looked up from germline, CDR1 is LGHDT and CDR2 is YNNKEL (reference sequence). V was shortened by 0 bases and J by 6 bases, with 6 bases between the two germline ends. In nucleotides, the CDR3 is TGTGCCAGCAGCCAAGATCGGAGCGAGCAGTACTTC. It encodes CASSQDRSEQYF.

The J gene is TRBJ2-3, the V gene TRBV18, with 13 bases identical to TRBD2. The CDR3 spans 15 residues. V dropped 5 bases and J dropped 5; count of bases not matched to a gene: 4. Germline loops: CDR1 KGHSH, CDR2 LQKENI. The chain's CDR3 is CASSLGLAGIDTQYF. CDR3 nucleotide sequence: TGTGCCAGCTCATTGGGACTAGCGGGGATAGATACGCAGTATTTT. Full variable domain (rest looked up from reference TRBV18 and TRBJ2-3): NAGVMQNPRHLVRRRGQEARLRCSPMKGHSHVYWYRQLPEEGLKFMVYLQKENIIDESGMPKERFSAEFPKEGPSILRIQQVVRGDSAAYFCASSLGLAGIDTQYFGPGTRLTVL.

The chain couples TRBV10-1 to TRBJ2-2, with no clear D. Per the germline V gene, CDR1 is WNHNN and CDR2 is SYGVQD (reference sequence). The CDR3 covers 13 residues. Trimming removed 2 bases from V and 3 bases from J, with 4 bases in between. This CDR3 is CASSERDTGELFF. DNA for the CDR3: TGCGCCAGCAGTGAGCGGGACACCGGGGAGCTGTTTTTT.